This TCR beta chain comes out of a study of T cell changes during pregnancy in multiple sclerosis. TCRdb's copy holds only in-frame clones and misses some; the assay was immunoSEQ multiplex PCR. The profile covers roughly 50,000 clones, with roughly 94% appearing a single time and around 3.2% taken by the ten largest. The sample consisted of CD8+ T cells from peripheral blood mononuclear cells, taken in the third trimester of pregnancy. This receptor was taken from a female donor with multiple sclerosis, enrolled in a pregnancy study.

The CDR3: CAWSVRWGTSLGYTF. The CDR3 DNA reads as TGTGCCTGGAGTGTACGATGGGGGACATCCCTTGGCTACACCTTC. The chain couples TRBV30 to TRBJ1-2, with D maybe TRBD1 (6 bases). The length of the CDR3 is 15 residues. The V gene lost 0 bases and the J gene lost 7 bases, with 18 bases spanning the gap. Per germline, CDR1 GTSNPN and CDR2 SVGIG (reference sequence).